Below are 2 T cell receptor beta chains sequenced from a single sample in a study of blood T cell repertoires in COVID-19. Sequencing used immunoSEQ multiplex PCR; TCRdb keeps in-frame clones, though not all of them. The data show a few hundred thousand clones, about 90% seen once. The sample taken for sequencing was peripheral blood. These TCRs come from a man aged 55 to 70 with acute or convalescent COVID-19.

The chain combines TRBV5-1 with TRBJ1-3, with D tentatively TRBD1 (5 bases). From germline, CDR1 is SGHRS and CDR2 YFSETQ. The germline V and J ends were trimmed by 0 bases and 4 bases, with 14 bases remaining between them. The CDR3 is 16 amino acids. The CDR3 sequence is CASSLEGTGTGNTIYF. The CDR3 DNA follows: TGCGCCAGCAGCTTGGAGGGGACTGGGACCGGAAACACCATATATTTT.

The chain has TRBV2 and TRBJ2-7; tentatively, D is TRBD1 (6 bases). The CDR3 extends over 13 amino acids. Trimming removed 4 bases at V and 7 bases at J, with 14 bases between. The V gene's germline CDR1 is SNHLY and CDR2 FYNNEI. The CDR3 here is CASSVDSRLEQYF. As DNA, the CDR3 is TGTGCCAGCAGTGTGGACAGTAGGTTAGAGCAGTACTTC.